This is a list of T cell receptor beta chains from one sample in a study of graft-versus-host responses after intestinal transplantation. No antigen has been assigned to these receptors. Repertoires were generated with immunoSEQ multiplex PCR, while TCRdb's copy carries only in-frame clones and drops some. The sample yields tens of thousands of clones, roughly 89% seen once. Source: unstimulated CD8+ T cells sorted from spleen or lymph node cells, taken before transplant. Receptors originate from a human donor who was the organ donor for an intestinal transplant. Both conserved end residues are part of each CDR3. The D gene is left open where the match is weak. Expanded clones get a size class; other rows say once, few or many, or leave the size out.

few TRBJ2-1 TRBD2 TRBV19 TGTGCCAGTAGACTAGCGGGGGACAATGAGCAGTTCTTC CASRLAGDNEQFF
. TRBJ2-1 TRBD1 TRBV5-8 TGTGCCAGCAGCTTGGGGCCCCTGGACAGGGAGATCAATGAGCAGTTCTTC CASSLGPLDREINEQFF
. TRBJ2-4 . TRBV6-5 TGTGCCAGCAGGGACGTCGGGGGTACCAAAAACATTCAGTACTTC CASRDVGGTKNIQYF
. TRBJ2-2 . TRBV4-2 TGTGCCAGCAGCCAAGATCCGTACACCGGGGAGCTGTTTTTT CASSQDPYTGELFF
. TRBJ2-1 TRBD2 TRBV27 TGTGCCAGCAGTTTCGGGGGGGAATACAATGAGCAGTTCTTC CASSFGGEYNEQFF
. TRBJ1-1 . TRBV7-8 TGTGCCAGCAGCTTAGACAGGATGAACACTGAAGCTTTCTTT CASSLDRMNTEAFF
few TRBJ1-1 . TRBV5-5 TGTGCCAGCAGCTTGGGCCAGTTCACTGAAGCTTTCTTT CASSLGQFTEAFF
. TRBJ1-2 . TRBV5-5 TGTGCCAGCAGCTTTTCTCAGGGGTGGGGTGGCTACACCTTC CASSFSQGWGGYTF
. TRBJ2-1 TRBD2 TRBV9 TGTGCCAGCAGCTCGAGGGGCGCGGGAGGACAGCTCTCCTACAATGAGCAGTTCTTC CASSSRGAGGQLSYNEQFF
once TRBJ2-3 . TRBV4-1 TGCGCCAGCAGCCAAGACCCCAACTACCCAGATACGCAGTATTTT CASSQDPNYPDTQYF
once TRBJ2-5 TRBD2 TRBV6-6 TGTGCCAGCAGCCCCACTCTAGCGGGGGGGCAAGAGACCCAGTACTTC CASSPTLAGGQETQYF
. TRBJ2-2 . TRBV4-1 TGCGCCAGCAGCCATTTAGGACACAGAGACACCGGGGAGCTGTTTTTT CASSHLGHRDTGELFF
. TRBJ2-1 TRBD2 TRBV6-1 TGTGCCAGCAGTGTAGCGGGGCAAGGGAATGAGCAGTTCTTC CASSVAGQGNEQFF
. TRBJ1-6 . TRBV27 TGTGCCAGCAGTTTTGAGTCCTCCTATAATTCACCCCTCCACTTT CASSFESSYNSPLHF
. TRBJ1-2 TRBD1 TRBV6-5 TGTGCCAGCAGTAGGCGACAGGGATTTTTTGGCTACACCTTC CASSRRQGFFGYTF
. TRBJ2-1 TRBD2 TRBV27 TGTGCCAGCAGTTTATTTCAAGGACTAGCGGTAAGCTCCTACAATGAGCAGTTCTTC CASSLFQGLAVSSYNEQFF
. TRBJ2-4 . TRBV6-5 TGTGCCAGCAGCCCTCACGACGGTCGGGGTGATCAGTACTTC CASSPHDGRGDQYF
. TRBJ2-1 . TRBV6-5 TGTGCCAGCAGTCGTTATCAGGACAATGAGCAGTTCTTC CASSRYQDNEQFF
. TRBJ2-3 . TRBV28 TGTGCCAGCAGTTTAGGAGGGAGCAGGGCAGATACGCAGTATTTT CASSLGGSRADTQYF
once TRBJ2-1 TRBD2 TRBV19 TGTGCCAGTACGGGGAGTAGCGGGGGGATCGTACCGTACAATGAGCAGTTCTTC CASTGSSGGIVPYNEQFF
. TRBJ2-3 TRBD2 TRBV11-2 TGTGCCAGCAGCTGGACTAGCGCAGATACGCAGTATTTT CASSWTSADTQYF
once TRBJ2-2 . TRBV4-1 TGCGCCAGCACCCAAGTAAGGTCCGGGAGCTTGCCCGGGGAGCTGTTTTTT CASTQVRSGSLPGELFF
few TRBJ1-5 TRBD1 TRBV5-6 TGTGCCAGCAGCTGGGGACAGGTGAATCAGCCCCAGCATTTT CASSWGQVNQPQHF
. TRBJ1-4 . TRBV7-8 TGTGCCAGCAGCTTAGATACGCAGGTGGCTGAAAAACTGTTTTTT CASSLDTQVAEKLFF
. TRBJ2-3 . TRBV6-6 TGTGCCAGCAGCCGCAGGTTAAGCACAGATACGCAGTATTTT CASSRRLSTDTQYF
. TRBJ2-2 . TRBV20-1 TGCAGTGCTAGGCAGGGCGGGGAGCTGTTTTTT CSARQGGELFF
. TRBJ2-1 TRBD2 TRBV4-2 TGTGCCAGCAGCGGCCAGACCGGGACTAGCGGCTACAATGAGCAGTTCTTC CASSGQTGTSGYNEQFF
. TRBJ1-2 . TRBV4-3 TGCGCCAGCAGCCCGTGGACGTGGAGGGCCTACACCTTC CASSPWTWRAYTF
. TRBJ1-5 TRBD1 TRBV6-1 TGTGCCAGCAGTCCGGGACAGGGAGGTCAGCCCCAGCATTTT CASSPGQGGQPQHF
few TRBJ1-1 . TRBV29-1 TGCAGCGCCCGACAGAGCTCAGCTGAAGCTTTCTTT CSARQSSAEAFF
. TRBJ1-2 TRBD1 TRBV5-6 TGTGCCAGCAGCTGGGACAGGGGACACTATGGCTACACCTTC CASSWDRGHYGYTF
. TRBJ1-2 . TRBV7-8 TGTGCCAGCAGCTTAGGGGCGGGACTGATCCATGGCTACACCTTC CASSLGAGLIHGYTF
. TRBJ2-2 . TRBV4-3 TGCGCCAGCAGCCAAGAAGCCCCCCGGACTTCGAACACCGGGGAGCTGTTTTTT CASSQEAPRTSNTGELFF
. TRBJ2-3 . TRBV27 TGTGCCAGCACCCTCAGGGGAGAAAGCACAGATACGCAGTATTTT CASTLRGESTDTQYF
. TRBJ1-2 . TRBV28 TGTGCCAGCAGTTTATCCGAGAATAACTATGGCTACACCTTC CASSLSENNYGYTF
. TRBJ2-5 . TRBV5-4 TGTGCCAGCAGCTTGGCGGCAGGGCGAGGAGAGACCCAGTACTTC CASSLAAGRGETQYF
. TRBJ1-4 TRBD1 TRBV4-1 TGCGCCAGCAGCCGGGAGACGGGACAGCTGAATGAAAAACTGTTTTTT CASSRETGQLNEKLFF
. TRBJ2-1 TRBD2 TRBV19 TGTGCCAGTAGTTTTTCGACTAGCGAGCCTTACAATGAGCAGTTCTTC CASSFSTSEPYNEQFF
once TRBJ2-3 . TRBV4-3 TGCGCCAGCAGCCATGGACAGAGCACAGATACGCAGTATTTT CASSHGQSTDTQYF
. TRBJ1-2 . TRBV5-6 TGTGCCAGCAGCTCAAACCCAGGGTGGGATGGCTACACCTTC CASSSNPGWDGYTF
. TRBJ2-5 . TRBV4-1 TGCGCCAGCAGCCCTCAAGGAGGGGGGGGCCAAGAGACCCAGTACTTC CASSPQGGGGQETQYF
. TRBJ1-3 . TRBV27 TGTGCCAGCAGTACGACAGGTGTCTCTGGAAACACCATATATTTT CASSTTGVSGNTIYF
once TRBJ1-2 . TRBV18 TGTGCCAGCTCACCAATAAAGGGGTTAGCTAACTATGGCTACACCTTC CASSPIKGLANYGYTF
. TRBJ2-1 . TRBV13 TGTGCCAGCACCCCAGGGGTTCCCTACAATGAGCAGTTCTTC CASTPGVPYNEQFF
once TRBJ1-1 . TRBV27 TGTGCCAGCAGTGAAAGCTATCCAGCTTTCTTT CASSESYPAFF
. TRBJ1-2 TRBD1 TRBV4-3 TGCGCCAGCAGCCAACCGGGACAGGGTGTATATGGCTACACCTTC CASSQPGQGVYGYTF
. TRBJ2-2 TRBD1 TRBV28 TGTGCCAGCAGTTTTGTGGGTTCGCGACAGGGAAGGACCGGGGAGCTGTTTTTT CASSFVGSRQGRTGELFF
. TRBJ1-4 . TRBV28 TGTGCCAGCAGTTCGGTTGCGGGGGATCGAGAAAAACTGTTTTTT CASSSVAGDREKLFF
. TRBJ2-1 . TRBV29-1 TGCAGCGCCCGAGGGGGGGCCAAGAATGAGCAGTTCTTC CSARGGAKNEQFF
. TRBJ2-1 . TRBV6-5 TGTGCCAGCAGTCCTCCAGGAAGTTCCTACAATGAGCAGTTCTTC CASSPPGSSYNEQFF
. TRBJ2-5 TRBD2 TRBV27 TGTGCCAGCAGTTTAGCTAGCGGGGGGGCAGTGACCCAGTACTTC CASSLASGGAVTQYF
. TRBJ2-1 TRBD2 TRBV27 TGTGCCAGCAGCTGGCTAGCGGGGCCAAATGAGCAGTTCTTC CASSWLAGPNEQFF
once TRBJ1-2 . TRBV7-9 TGTGCCAGCAGGATGGGGACACCAGAATATGGCTACACCTTC CASRMGTPEYGYTF
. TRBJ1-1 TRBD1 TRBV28 TGTGCCAGCAGTTTAGACAGGGTGAACACTGAAGCTTTCTTT CASSLDRVNTEAFF
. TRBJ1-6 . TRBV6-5 TGTGCCAGCAGTTACGGCAGGAGGCTCAATTCACCCCTCCACTTT CASSYGRRLNSPLHF
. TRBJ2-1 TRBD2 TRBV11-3 TGTGCCAGCAGCAGACTAGCGGTCGATGAGCAGTTCTTC CASSRLAVDEQFF
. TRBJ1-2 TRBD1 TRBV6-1 TGTGCCAGCAGAAAGGACAGGGGGAAAAACTATGGCTACACCTTC CASRKDRGKNYGYTF
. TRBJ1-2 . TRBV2 TGTGCCAGCCTAGACGGATATGGCTACACCTTC CASLDGYGYTF
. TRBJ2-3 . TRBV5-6 TGTGCCAGCAGCTCGATAAGGGACTCTAGCACAGATACGCAGTATTTT CASSSIRDSSTDTQYF